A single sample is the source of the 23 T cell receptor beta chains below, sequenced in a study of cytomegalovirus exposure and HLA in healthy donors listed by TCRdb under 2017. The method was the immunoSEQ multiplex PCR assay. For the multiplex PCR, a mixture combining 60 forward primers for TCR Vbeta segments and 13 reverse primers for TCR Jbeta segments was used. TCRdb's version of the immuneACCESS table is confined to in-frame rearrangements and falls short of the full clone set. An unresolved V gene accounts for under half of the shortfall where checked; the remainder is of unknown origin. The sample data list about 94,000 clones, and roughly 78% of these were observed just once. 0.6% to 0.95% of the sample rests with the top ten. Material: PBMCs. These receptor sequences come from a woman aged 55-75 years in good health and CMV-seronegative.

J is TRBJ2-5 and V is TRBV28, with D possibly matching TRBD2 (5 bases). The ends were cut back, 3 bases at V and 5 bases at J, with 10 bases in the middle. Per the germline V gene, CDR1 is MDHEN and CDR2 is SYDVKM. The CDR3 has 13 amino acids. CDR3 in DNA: TGTGCCAGCAGTTTGAGGGTCCGGGAGACCCAGTACTTC. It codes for CASSLRVRETQYF.

CDR3 nucleotide sequence: TGTGCCAGCAGCTTAGCTTGGGGAGTTCCCACAGATACGCAGTATTTT. This codes for CASSLAWGVPTDTQYF. The chain carries TRBV7-8 and TRBJ2-3; D may be TRBD2 (5 bases). Germline-derived CDR1 and CDR2 are SGHVS and FQNEAQ. The CDR3 is 16 amino acids. V shed 0 bases and J shed 2 bases, with 12 bases lying between them.

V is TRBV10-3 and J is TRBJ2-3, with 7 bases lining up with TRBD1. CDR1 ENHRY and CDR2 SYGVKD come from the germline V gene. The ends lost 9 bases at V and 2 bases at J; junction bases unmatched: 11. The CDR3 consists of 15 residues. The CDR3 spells CAITGQVKTTDTQYF. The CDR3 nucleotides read TGTGCCATAACCGGACAGGTGAAAACCACAGATACGCAGTATTTT.

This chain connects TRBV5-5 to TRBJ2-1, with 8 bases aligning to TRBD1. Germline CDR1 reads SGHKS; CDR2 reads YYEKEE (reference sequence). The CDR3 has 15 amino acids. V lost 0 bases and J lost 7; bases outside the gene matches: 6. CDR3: CASSLVGTGSNEQFF. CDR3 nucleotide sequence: TGTGCCAGCAGCTTGGTCGGGACAGGTTCTAATGAGCAGTTCTTC. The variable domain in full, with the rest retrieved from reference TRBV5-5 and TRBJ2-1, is DAGVTQSPTHLIKTRGQQVTLRCSPISGHKSVSWYQQVLGQGPQFIFQYYEKEERGRGNFPDRFSARQFPNYSSELNVNALLLGDSALYLCASSLVGTGSNEQFFGPGTRLTVL.

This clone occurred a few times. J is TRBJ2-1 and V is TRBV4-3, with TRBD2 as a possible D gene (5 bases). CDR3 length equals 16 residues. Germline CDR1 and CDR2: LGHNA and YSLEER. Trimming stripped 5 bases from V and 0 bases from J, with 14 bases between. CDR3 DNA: TGCGCCAGCAGCGATATACAAGGGAGCTCCTACAATGAGCAGTTCTTC. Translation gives CASSDIQGSSYNEQFF.

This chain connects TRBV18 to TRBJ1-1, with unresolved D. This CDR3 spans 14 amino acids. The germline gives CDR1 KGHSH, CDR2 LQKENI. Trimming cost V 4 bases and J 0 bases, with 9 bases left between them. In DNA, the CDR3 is TGTGCCAGCTCACGGGGAGGGTTGAACACTGAAGCTTTCTTT. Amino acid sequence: CASSRGGLNTEAFF.

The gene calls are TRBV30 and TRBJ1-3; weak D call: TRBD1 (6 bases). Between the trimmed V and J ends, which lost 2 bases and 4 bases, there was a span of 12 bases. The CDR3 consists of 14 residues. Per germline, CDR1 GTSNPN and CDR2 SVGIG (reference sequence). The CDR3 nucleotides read TGTGCCTGGAGTTCCACAGGGACGGGAAACACCATATATTTT. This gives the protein CAWSSTGTGNTIYF.

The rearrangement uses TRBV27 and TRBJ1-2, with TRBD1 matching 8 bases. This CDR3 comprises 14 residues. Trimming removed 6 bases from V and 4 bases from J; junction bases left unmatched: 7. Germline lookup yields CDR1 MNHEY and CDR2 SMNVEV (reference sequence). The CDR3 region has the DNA TGTGCCAGCAGGCGGACAGGGAGCAGCTATGGCTACACCTTC. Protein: CASRRTGSSYGYTF.

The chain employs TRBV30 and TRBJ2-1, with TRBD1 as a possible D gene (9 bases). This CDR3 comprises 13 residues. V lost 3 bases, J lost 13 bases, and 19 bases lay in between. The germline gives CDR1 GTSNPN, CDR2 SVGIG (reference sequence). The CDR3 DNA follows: TGTGCCTGGAGCCGGGGGGGACAGGGCAAACAGTTCTTC. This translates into CAWSRGGQGKQFF.

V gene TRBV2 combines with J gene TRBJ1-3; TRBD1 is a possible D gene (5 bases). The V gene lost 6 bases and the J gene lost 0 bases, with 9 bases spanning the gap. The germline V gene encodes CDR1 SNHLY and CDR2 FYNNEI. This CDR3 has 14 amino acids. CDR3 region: CASSDSYSGNTIYF. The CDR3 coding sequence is TGTGCCAGCAGCGACAGTTACTCTGGAAACACCATATATTTT.

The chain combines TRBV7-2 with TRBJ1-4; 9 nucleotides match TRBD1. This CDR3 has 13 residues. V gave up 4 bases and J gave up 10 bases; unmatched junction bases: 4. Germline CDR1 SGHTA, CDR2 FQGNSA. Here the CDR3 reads CASSSDRGGKLFF. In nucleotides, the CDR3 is TGTGCCAGCAGCTCGGACAGGGGAGGAAAACTGTTTTTT.

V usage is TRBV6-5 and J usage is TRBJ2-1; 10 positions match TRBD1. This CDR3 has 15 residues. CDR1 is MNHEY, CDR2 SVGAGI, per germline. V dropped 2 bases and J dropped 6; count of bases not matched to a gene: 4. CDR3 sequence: CASSYSDRGLNEQFF. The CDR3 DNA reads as TGTGCCAGCAGTTACAGTGACAGGGGGCTCAATGAGCAGTTCTTC.

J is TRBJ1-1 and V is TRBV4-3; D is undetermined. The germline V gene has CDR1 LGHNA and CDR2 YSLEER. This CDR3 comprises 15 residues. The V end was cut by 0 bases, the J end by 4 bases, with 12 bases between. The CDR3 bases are TGCGCCAGCAGCCAAGACCCGGGATTGAGCACTGAAGCTTTCTTT. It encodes CASSQDPGLSTEAFF.

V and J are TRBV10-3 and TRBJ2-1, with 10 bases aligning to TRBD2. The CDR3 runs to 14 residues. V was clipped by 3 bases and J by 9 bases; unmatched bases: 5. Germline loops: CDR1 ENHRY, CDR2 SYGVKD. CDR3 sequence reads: CAISDTPSGGEQFF. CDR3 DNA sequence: TGTGCCATCAGTGATACCCCTAGCGGGGGTGAGCAGTTCTTC.

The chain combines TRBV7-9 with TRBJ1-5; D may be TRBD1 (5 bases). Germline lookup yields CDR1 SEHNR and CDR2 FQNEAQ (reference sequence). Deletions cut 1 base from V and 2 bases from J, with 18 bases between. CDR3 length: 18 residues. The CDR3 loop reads CASSLEGRGSHGNQPQHF. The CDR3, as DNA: TGTGCCAGCAGCTTAGAAGGCCGGGGGTCCCACGGCAATCAGCCCCAGCATTTT.

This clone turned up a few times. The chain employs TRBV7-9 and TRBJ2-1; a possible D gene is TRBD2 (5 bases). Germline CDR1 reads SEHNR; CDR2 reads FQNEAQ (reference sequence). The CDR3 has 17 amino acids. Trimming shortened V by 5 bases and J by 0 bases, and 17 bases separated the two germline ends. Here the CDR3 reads CASSHSRELLSYNEQFF. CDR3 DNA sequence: TGTGCCAGCAGCCACTCCCGGGAACTACTCTCCTACAATGAGCAGTTCTTC.

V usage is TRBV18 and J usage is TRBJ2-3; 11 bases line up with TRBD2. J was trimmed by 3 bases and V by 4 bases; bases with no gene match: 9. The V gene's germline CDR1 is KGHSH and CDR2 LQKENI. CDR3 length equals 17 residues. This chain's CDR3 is CASSLRSGRGSTDTQYF. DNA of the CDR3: TGTGCCAGCTCACTTCGTAGCGGGAGGGGCTCGACAGATACGCAGTATTTT. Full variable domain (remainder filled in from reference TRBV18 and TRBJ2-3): NAGVMQNPRHLVRRRGQEARLRCSPMKGHSHVYWYRQLPEEGLKFMVYLQKENIIDESGMPKERFSAEFPKEGPSILRIQQVVRGDSAAYFCASSLRSGRGSTDTQYFGPGTRLTVL.

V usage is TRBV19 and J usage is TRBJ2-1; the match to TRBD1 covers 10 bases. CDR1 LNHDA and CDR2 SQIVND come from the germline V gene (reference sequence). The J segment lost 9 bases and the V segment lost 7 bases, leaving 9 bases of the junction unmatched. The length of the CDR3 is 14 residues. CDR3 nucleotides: TGTGCCAGTAAGCGGGACAGGGGATCCATTGAGCAGTTCTTC. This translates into CASKRDRGSIEQFF.

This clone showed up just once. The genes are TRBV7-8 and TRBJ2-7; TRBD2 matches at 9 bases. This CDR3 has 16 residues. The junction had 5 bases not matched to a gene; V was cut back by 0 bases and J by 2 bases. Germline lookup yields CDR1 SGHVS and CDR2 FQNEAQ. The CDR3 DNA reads TGTGCCAGCAGCTTAGCGAGAGCTAGCGGGACCTACGAGCAGTACTTC. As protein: CASSLARASGTYEQYF.

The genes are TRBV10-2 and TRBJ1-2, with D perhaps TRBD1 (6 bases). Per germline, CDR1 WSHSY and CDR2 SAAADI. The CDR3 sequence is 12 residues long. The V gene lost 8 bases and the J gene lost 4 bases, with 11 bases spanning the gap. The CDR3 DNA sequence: TGCGCCAGCGGAAGGACAGCCTATGGCTACACCTTC. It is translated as CASGRTAYGYTF.

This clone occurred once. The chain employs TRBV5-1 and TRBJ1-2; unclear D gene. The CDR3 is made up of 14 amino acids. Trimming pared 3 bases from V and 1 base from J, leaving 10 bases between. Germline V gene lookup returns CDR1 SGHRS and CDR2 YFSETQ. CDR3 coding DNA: TGCGCCAGCAGCTGGACTGCAGATAACTATGGCTACACCTTC. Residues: CASSWTADNYGYTF.

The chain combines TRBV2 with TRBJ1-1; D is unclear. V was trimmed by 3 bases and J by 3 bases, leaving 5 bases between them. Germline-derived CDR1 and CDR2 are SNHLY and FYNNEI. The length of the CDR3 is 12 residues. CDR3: CASSDPDTEAFF. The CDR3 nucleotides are TGTGCCAGCAGTGACCCGGACACTGAAGCTTTCTTT.

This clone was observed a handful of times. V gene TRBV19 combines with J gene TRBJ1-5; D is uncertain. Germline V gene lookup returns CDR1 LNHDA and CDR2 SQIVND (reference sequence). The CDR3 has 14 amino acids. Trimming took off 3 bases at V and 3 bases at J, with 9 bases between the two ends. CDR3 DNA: TGTGCCAGTAGTATTTCGACAATCAATCAGCCCCAGCATTTT. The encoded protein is CASSISTINQPQHF.